These 18 T cell receptor beta chains share one sample of origin, sequenced in a study of patients and donors after allogeneic stem cell transplantation. TCRdb itself ran the RT-PCR reads through MiXCR, one entry per CDR3 protein. The table records 110,000 or so distinct CDR3 sequences, 35% of them present only once. Sample: blood, either unsorted or a sorted T cell fraction (not recorded which). The receptors derive from a human donor who was either an allogeneic HSCT recipient or a stem cell or donor lymphocyte infusion donor (not recorded which). It is not recorded whose cells these are; they may come from a transplant donor.

In its sample, this clonotype was seen a few times. The chain recombines TRBV6-5 with TRBJ1-6, with unresolved D. V lost 0 bases and J lost 2, with 5 bases in between. Germline CDR1 and CDR2: MNHEY and SVGAGI. The CDR3 has 15 amino acids. In DNA, the CDR3 is TGTGCCAGCAGTTACTCGATAACCTATAATTCACCCCTCCACTTT. Translating it yields CASSYSITYNSPLHF.

Only a few counts were recorded for this clonotype. The chain is built from TRBV20-1 and TRBJ2-2; D is unresolved. The germline CDR1 and CDR2 sequences are DFQATT and SNEGSKA (reference sequence). This CDR3 spans 16 amino acids. V lost 5 bases and J 1 base, leaving 17 bases between the germline ends. CDR3 DNA sequence: TGCAGTGCTCCTAGGGTTGGTCCCTTGAACACCGGGGAGCTGTTTTTT. Residues: CSAPRVGPLNTGELFF.

This clonotype turned up a few times. V is TRBV3-1 and J is TRBJ1-3; D is uncertain. Trimming removed 4 bases at V and 5 bases at J, with 6 bases between. The CDR3 runs to 12 residues. Germline CDR1 is LGHDT and CDR2 is YNNKEL (reference sequence). The CDR3 nucleotides read TGTGCCAGCAGCCCGACCCGAAACACCATATATTTT. Protein product: CASSPTRNTIYF.

The chain joins TRBV10-1 to TRBJ1-2; unclear D gene. The CDR3 length is 10 residues. Per germline, CDR1 WNHNN and CDR2 SYGVQD (reference sequence). Trimming left V 6 bases short and J 8 bases short, with 7 bases between. The CDR3 loop is CASRKAGYTF. The CDR3 coding sequence is TGCGCCAGCAGGAAAGCGGGCTACACCTTC.

V gene TRBV7-9 combines with J gene TRBJ1-5, with 7 bases matching TRBD1. Germline CDR1 is SEHNR and CDR2 is FQNEAQ (reference sequence). This CDR3 has 17 amino acids. V was clipped by 10 bases and J by 5 bases; unmatched bases: 20. The CDR3 loop reads CAKLSDRRYGWDQPQHF. DNA for the CDR3: TGTGCCAAGCTTTCGGACAGGCGATACGGGTGGGATCAGCCCCAGCATTTT. The whole variable domain, filled in from reference TRBV7-9 and TRBJ1-5, reads DTGVSQNPRHKITKRGQNVTFRCDPISEHNRLYWYRQTLGQGPEFLTYFQNEAQLEKSRLLSDRFSAERPKGSFSTLEIQRTEQGDSAMYLCAKLSDRRYGWDQPQHFGDGTRLSIL.

This clonotype appeared a few times. The rearrangement joins TRBV6-6 to TRBJ1-5; 7 positions match TRBD1. With 8 bases clipped from V and 4 bases from J, the junction kept 8 bases outside the gene matches. The CDR3 has 14 amino acids. Germline CDR1 reads MNHNY; CDR2 reads SVGAGI (reference sequence). This CDR3 reads CASVLTGANQPQHF. CDR3 in DNA: TGTGCCAGCGTACTTACAGGGGCGAATCAGCCCCAGCATTTT.

This chain joins TRBV7-6 and TRBJ2-1; unclear D gene. Trimming took off 2 bases at V and 7 bases at J, with 21 bases between the two ends. The CDR3 totals 17 residues. In germline, CDR1 is SGHVS, CDR2 FNYEAQ. The CDR3 sequence is CASSLQSIIAGYNEQFF. In nucleotides, the CDR3 is TGTGCCAGCAGCTTACAGTCAATAATCGCAGGATATAATGAGCAGTTCTTC.

This clonotype has a handful of counts. This sequence joins TRBV4-2 and TRBJ1-6; unclear D gene. Germline V CDR1 and CDR2: LGHNA, YNFKEQ. CDR3 length: 14 residues. V gave up 1 base and J gave up 9 bases, with 10 bases separating them. As DNA, the CDR3 is TGTGCCAGCAGCCAAGGGATGGAGCGTTCACCCCTCCACTTT. Its protein is CASSQGMERSPLHF.

This chain links TRBV6-2 or TRBV6-3 with TRBJ1-1; D is undetermined. This CDR3 spans 15 amino acids. V dropped 5 bases and J dropped 1 base, with 14 bases sitting between them. Per the germline V gene, CDR1 is MNHEY and CDR2 is SVGEGT. This chain's CDR3 is CASSQSHPGNTEAFF. In DNA, the CDR3 is TGTGCCAGCAGTCAGTCTCACCCGGGGAACACTGAAGCTTTCTTT.

The V call is TRBV11-2, the J call TRBJ1-1; D is unclear. Germline assignment: CDR1 SGHAT and CDR2 FQNNGV. CDR3 length: 14 residues. The V gene lost 0 bases and the J gene lost 2 bases, with 7 bases spanning the gap. CDR3 nucleotide sequence: TGTGCCAGCAGCTTAGAGACGGCTAACACTGAAGCTTTCTTT. Translation gives CASSLETANTEAFF. Based on the CDR3 plus reference TRBV11-2 and TRBJ1-1, the full variable domain is EAGVAQSPRYKIIEKRQSVAFWCNPISGHATLYWYQQILGQGPKLLIQFQNNGVVDDSQLPKDRFSAERLKGVDSTLKIQPAKLEDSAVYLCASSLETANTEAFFGQGTRLTVV.

This chain uses TRBV3-1 with TRBJ1-6, with D hard to call. The CDR3 sequence is 13 residues long. V was trimmed by 4 bases and J by 7 bases, leaving 8 bases between them. CDR1 is LGHDT and CDR2 is YNNKEL in the germline V gene (reference sequence). CDR3 DNA sequence: TGTGCCAGCAGCCCTGGAGGAAATTCACCCCTCCACTTT. It translates to CASSPGGNSPLHF. The whole variable domain, filled in from reference TRBV3-1 and TRBJ1-6, reads DTAVSQTPKYLVTQMGNDKSIKCEQNLGHDTMYWYKQDSKKFLKIMFSYNNKELIINETVPNRFSPKSPDKAHLNLHINSLELGDSAVYFCASSPGGNSPLHFGNGTRLTVT.

The chain uses TRBV24-1 and TRBJ2-5; D call uncertain. Trimming shortened V by 3 bases and J by 0 bases, and 10 bases separated the two germline ends. From germline, CDR1 is KGHDR and CDR2 SFDVKD. This CDR3 is built from 15 residues. CDR3 coding DNA: TGTGCCACCAGTGATGTAGGACGCAACCAAGAGACCCAGTACTTC. Its translation is CATSDVGRNQETQYF.

The chain is built from TRBV7-2 and TRBJ1-4, with D hard to call. This CDR3 region has 15 residues. V was cut by 5 bases and J by 6 bases, with 16 bases left in between. From germline, CDR1 is SGHTA and CDR2 FQGNSA. CDR3 amino acids: CASSPRRADYEKLFF. CDR3 nucleotides: TGTGCCAGCAGCCCCAGACGGGCCGATTATGAAAAACTGTTTTTT.

V usage is TRBV28 and J usage is TRBJ1-6; 9 nucleotides agree with TRBD1. This CDR3 spans 15 amino acids. The junction had 5 bases not matched to a gene; V was cut back by 5 bases and J by 6 bases. CDR1 is MDHEN, CDR2 SYDVKM, per germline. The CDR3 DNA sequence: TGTGCCAGCAGTCTGGTGGGACAGGGTAATTCACCCCTCCACTTT. Translating gives CASSLVGQGNSPLHF.

V gene TRBV4-3 combines with J gene TRBJ2-1; D gene unclear. Germline CDR1 is LGHNA and CDR2 is YSLEER. The V end was cut by 2 bases, the J end by 0 bases, with 23 bases between. The CDR3 is 20 amino acids. The CDR3 bases are TGCGCCAGCAGCCAACGGTGGGCGTCCACTACCGTCAGCTCCTACAATGAGCAGTTCTTC. It yields the protein CASSQRWASTTVSSYNEQFF.

In regard to this clonotype: Compared with germline, one end of the junction differs, possibly owing to a read error. The chain joins TRBV7-7 to TRBJ1-1; no firm D call. Germline lookup yields CDR1 SSHAT and CDR2 FNYEAQ (reference sequence). This CDR3 is 14 amino acids long. CDR3 DNA sequence: TGTGCTAGCAGCCCAGCCGTTTCTAACACTGAAGCTTTCTTT. As protein: CASSPAVSNTEAFF.

Ten or more counts support this clonotype. The chain carries TRBV12-3 or TRBV12-4 and TRBJ1-5, with D perhaps TRBD1 (5 bases). The CDR3 spans 15 residues. The V end lost 1 base, the J end lost 0 bases, and 7 bases lay between the germline ends. The CDR3 DNA reads TGTGCCAGCAGTTTAGGTGACAGTAGCAATCAGCCCCAGCATTTT. Protein sequence: CASSLGDSSNQPQHF.

V is TRBV14 and J is TRBJ1-2, with unresolved D. Germline V gene lookup returns CDR1 SGHDN and CDR2 FVKESK. V was pared by 1 base and J by 4 bases, with 13 bases between. The CDR3 is 15 residues long. The CDR3 loop reads CASSQGGGRLYGYTF. The CDR3 bases are TGTGCCAGCAGCCAAGGTGGAGGACGTCTCTATGGCTACACCTTC.